Listed here are 7 T cell receptor beta chains from one sample, sequenced in a study of shared T cell receptors in the human thymus. Profiling relied on immunoSEQ multiplex PCR, and the TCRdb table lists in-frame clones only, not all of them. This sample has some 640,000 clones, with about 90% found just once. The sample was also linked to a second study, of human thymus T cells.

Sequencing was performed on thymocytes. All receptors derive from a boy under two years old with a congenital heart defect.

The genes are TRBV7-8 and TRBJ2-1; 12 positions match TRBD2. The junction had 8 bases not matched to a gene; V was cut back by 4 bases and J by 10 bases. The CDR3 spans 15 residues. Germline loops: CDR1 SGHVS, CDR2 FQNEAQ. The CDR3 DNA reads as TGTGCCAGCAGCTCGAGCAGACTAGCGGGAGAAGAGCAGTTCTTC. Encoded protein: CASSSSRLAGEEQFF.

CDR3 loop: CAWSALPTNTGELFF. The CDR3 DNA reads as TGTGCCTGGAGCGCCCTGCCTACGAACACCGGGGAGCTGTTTTTT. The gene calls are TRBV30 and TRBJ2-2, with D unclear. Germline CDR1 GTSNPN, CDR2 SVGIG (reference sequence). Between the trimmed V and J ends, which lost 3 bases and 0 bases, there was a span of 11 bases. The CDR3 is 15 residues long.

This chain joins TRBV25-1 and TRBJ1-1, with D unresolved. The CDR3 runs 15 residues. V lost 3 bases, J lost 3 bases, and 14 bases lay in between. Germline V CDR1 and CDR2: MGHDK, SYGVNS. CDR3 coding DNA: TGTGCCAGCAGTGACGGACGGCAGCGGGACACTGAAGCTTTCTTT. Translated, it gives CASSDGRQRDTEAFF.

V usage is TRBV5-8 and J usage is TRBJ2-5, with TRBD1 identical over 7 bases. V lost 3 bases and J lost 4; bases outside the gene matches: 9. CDR1 and CDR2 from the germline V gene are SGHTS and YDEGEE. The CDR3 sequence is 15 residues long. In nucleotides, the CDR3 is TGTGCCAGCAGCTACCGGGACAGAAGAGGAGAGACCCAGTACTTC. Amino acids: CASSYRDRRGETQYF.

The rearrangement links TRBV28 to TRBJ2-7; possible D gene TRBD2, 6 bases. In germline, CDR1 is MDHEN, CDR2 SYDVKM. V was cut by 2 bases and J by 0 bases, with 17 bases left in between. The CDR3 sequence is 17 residues long. CDR3: CASSLGGLAYSSYEQYF. CDR3 bases: TGTGCCAGCAGTTTAGGGGGTCTAGCGTACAGCTCCTACGAGCAGTACTTC.

The chain carries TRBV10-2 and TRBJ1-4, with 7 bases fitting TRBD1. This CDR3 has 15 residues. The trim removed 6 bases at V and 3 bases at J, leaving 7 bases unmatched. Germline loops: CDR1 WSHSY, CDR2 SAAADI. CDR3 sequence: CASSPRQGSNEKLFF. Written as DNA, the CDR3 is TGCGCCAGCAGCCCCCGACAGGGATCTAATGAAAAACTGTTTTTT.

This clone occurred once. The chain employs TRBV28 and TRBJ2-7; 9 nucleotides match TRBD2. J was trimmed by 0 bases and V by 9 bases; bases with no gene match: 6. The CDR3 consists of 14 residues. From germline, CDR1 is MDHEN and CDR2 SYDVKM. DNA for the CDR3: TGTGCCAGTAAATCTAGCGGGGTCTCCTACGAGCAGTACTTC. Protein sequence: CASKSSGVSYEQYF.